This T cell receptor beta chain was sequenced in a study of cytomegalovirus exposure and HLA in healthy donors. Across the study: For the approximately 390 genotyped donors, about 81% fell within the Caucasian-associated ancestry cluster. General observations from the study: For most TCR beta V segments, an earlier analysis put the productive rate at about 90% or about 30% of the time. Associated with cytomegalovirus, according to the listing, were some 150 TCR beta chains.

As for this clone: The antigen is undetermined.

Donors consisted of healthy bone marrow donors. This CDR3 comprises 19 residues. V trimming: 6 bases; J trimming: 6 bases; junction bases outside the gene matches: 23. Germline V CDR1 and CDR2: MRHNA, SNTAGT. The PCR made use of 60 Vbeta and 13 Jbeta primers. The protocol was immunoSEQ multiplex PCR, while the TCRdb copy is restricted to in-frame clones and leaves out a portion. The sample records about 170,000 clones, roughly 85% being singletons. The genes are TRBV6-4 and TRBJ1-2; TRBD1 aligns across 9 bases. The source material was PBMCs. This clonotype was obtained from a man between 35 and 55 years old in good health and CMV-seropositive. CDR3 sequence reads: CASRDYRGRVLDSIHGYTF. The CDR3 nucleotides read TGTGCCAGCAGAGATTACAGGGGGCGGGTATTAGATAGTATCCATGGCTACACCTTC.